Reported below is one T cell receptor beta chain. Measured with immunoSEQ multiplex PCR; TCRdb has only the in-frame clones, and not every one. This sample carries roughly 80,000 clones, approximately 91% of them seen once, and the ten largest clones take roughly 0.38%. Germline V gives CDR1 MNHNS, CDR2 SASEGT. V was pared by 4 bases and J by 0 bases, with 2 bases of the junction left unmatched. This CDR3 spans 15 amino acids. This specimen belongs to a study of technical replicates of blood from several donors. This chain connects TRBV6-1 to TRBJ2-1; TRBD2 agrees at 8 bases. Sequences were obtained from T cells isolated from PBMCs. This clonotype was sampled from a human donor in good health. Here the CDR3 DNA reads TGTGCCAGCAGTGTAAGCGGGAGCTCCTACAATGAGCAGTTCTTC. It translates to CASSVSGSSYNEQFF.